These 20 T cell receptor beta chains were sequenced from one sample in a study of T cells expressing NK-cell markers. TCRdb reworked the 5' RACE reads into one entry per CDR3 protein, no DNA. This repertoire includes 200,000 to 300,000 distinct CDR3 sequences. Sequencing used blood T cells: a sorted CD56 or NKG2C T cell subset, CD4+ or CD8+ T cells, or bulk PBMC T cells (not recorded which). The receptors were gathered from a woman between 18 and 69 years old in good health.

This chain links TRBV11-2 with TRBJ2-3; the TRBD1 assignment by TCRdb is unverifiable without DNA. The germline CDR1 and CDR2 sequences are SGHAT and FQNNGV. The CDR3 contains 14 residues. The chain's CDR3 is CASSPTGLTDTQYF.

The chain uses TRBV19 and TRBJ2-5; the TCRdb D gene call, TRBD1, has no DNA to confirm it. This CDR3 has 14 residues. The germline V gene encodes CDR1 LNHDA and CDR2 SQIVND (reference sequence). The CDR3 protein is CASSRQALQETQYF.

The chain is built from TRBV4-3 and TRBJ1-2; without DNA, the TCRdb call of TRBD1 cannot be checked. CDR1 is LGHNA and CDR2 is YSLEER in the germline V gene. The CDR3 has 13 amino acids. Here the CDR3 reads CASSQDPGRGYTF.

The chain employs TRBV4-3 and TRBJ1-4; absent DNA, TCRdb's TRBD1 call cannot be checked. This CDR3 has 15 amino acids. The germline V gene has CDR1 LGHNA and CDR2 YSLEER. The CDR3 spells CASSRTLDTSEKLFF.

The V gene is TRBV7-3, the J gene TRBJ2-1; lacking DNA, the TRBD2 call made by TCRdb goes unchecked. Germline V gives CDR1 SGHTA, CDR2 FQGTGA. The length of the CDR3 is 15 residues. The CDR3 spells CASSSSGRAANEQFF.

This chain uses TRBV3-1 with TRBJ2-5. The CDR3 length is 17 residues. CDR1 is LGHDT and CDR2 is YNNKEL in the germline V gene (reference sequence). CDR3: CASSPVGSQRIQETQYF.

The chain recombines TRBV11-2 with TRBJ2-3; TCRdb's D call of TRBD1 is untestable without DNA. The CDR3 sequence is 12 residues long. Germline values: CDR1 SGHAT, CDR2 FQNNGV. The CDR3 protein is CASGQGSDTQYF.

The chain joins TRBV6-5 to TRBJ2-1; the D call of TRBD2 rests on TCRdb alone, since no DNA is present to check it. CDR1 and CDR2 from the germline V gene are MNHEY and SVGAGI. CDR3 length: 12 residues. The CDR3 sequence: CASSRKGGEQFF.

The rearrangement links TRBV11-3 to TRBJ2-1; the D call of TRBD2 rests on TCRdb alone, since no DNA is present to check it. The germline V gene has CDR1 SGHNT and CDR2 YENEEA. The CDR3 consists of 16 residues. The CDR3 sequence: CASSLGLAGGRNEQFF.

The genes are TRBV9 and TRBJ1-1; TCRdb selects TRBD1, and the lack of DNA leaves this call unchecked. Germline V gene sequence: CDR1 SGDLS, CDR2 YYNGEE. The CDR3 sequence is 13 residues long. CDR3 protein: CASSAPGSPEAFF.

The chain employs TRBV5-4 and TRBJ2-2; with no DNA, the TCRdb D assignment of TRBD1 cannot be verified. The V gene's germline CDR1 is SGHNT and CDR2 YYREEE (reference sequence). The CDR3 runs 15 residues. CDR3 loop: CASSFPDRAAGELFF.

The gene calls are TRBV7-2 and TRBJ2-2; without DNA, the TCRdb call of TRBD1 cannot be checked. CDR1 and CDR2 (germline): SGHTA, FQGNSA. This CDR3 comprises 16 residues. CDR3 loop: CASSLSPGANTGELFF.

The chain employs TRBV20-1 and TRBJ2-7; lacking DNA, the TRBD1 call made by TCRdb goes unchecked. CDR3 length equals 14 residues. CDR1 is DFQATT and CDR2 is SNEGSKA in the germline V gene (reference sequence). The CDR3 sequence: CSASAGSPSYEQYF.

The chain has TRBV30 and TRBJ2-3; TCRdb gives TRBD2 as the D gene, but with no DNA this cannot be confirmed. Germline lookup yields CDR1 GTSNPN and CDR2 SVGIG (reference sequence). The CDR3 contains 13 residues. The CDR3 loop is CAWNGRVGDTQYF.

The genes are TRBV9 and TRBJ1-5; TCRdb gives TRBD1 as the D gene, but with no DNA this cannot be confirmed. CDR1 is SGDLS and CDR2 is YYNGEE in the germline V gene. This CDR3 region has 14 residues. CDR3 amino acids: CASSVGQINQPQHF.

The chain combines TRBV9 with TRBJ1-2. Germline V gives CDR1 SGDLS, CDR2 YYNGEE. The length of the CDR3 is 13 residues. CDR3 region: CASSARTSYGYTF.

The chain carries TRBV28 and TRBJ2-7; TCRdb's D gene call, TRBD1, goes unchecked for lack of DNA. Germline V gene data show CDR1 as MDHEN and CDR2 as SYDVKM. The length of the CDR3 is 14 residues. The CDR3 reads CASSRGGSVYEQYF.

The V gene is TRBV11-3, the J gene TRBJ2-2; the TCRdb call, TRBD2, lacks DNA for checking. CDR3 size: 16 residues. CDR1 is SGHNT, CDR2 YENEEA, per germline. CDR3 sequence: CASSLGGLQNTGELFF. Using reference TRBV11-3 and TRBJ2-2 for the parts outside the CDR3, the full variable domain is EAGVVQSPRYKIIEKKQPVAFWCNPISGHNTLYWYLQNLGQGPELLIRYENEEAVDDSQLPKDRFSAERLKGVDSTLKIQPAELGDSAVYLCASSLGGLQNTGELFFGEGSRLTVL.

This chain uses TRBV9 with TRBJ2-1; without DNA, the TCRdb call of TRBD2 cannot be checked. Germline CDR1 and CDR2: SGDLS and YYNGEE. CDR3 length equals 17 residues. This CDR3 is CASSVDSPSGGYNEQFF. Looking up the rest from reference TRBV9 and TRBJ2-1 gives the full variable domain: DSGVTQTPKHLITATGQRVTLRCSPRSGDLSVYWYQQSLDQGLQFLIQYYNGEERAKGNILERFSAQQFPDLHSELNLSSLELGDSALYFCASSVDSPSGGYNEQFFGPGTRLTVL.

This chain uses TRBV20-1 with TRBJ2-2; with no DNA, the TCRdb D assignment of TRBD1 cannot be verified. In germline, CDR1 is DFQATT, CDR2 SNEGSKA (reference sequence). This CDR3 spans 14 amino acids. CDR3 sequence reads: CSAVPRLVTGELFF.